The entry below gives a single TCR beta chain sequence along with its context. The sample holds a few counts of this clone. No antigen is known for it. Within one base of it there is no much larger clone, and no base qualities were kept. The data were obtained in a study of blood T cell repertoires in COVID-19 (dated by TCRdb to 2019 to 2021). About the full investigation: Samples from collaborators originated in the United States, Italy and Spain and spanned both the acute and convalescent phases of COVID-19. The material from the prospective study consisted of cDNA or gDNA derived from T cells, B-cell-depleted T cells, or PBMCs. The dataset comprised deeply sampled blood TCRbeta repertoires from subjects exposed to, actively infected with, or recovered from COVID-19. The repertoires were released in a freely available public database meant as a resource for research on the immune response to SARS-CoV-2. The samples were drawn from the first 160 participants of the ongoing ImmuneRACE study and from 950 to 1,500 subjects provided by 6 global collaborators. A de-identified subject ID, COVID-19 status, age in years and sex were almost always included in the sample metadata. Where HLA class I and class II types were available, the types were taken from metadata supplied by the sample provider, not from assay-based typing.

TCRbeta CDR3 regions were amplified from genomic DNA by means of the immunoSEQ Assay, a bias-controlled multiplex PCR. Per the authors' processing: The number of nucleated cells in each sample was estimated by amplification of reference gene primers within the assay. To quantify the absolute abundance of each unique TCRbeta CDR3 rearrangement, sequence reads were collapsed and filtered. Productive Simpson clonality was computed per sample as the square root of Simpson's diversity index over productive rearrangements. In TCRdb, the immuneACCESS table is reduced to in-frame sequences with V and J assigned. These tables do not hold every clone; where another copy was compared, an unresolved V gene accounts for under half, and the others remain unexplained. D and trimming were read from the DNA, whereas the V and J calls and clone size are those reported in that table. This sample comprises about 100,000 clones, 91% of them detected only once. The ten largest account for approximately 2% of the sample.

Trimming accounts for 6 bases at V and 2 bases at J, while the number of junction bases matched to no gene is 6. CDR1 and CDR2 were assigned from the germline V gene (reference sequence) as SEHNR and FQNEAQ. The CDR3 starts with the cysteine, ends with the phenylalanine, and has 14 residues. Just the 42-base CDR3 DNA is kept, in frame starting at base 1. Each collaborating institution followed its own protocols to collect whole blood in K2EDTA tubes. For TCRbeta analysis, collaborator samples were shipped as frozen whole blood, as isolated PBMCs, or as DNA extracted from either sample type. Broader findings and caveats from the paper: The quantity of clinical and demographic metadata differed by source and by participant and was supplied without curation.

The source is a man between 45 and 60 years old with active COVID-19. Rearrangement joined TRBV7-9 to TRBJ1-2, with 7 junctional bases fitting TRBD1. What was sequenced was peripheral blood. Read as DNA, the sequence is TGTGCCAGCAGAGGACCGGGACAGAACTATGGCTACACCTTC. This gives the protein CASRGPGQNYGYTF. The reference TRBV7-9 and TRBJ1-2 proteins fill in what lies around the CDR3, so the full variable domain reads DTGVSQNPRHKITKRGQNVTFRCDPISEHNRLYWYRQTLGQGPEFLTYFQNEAQLEKSRLLSDRFSAERPKGSFSTLEIQRTEQGDSAMYLCASRGPGQNYGYTFGSGTRLTVV.